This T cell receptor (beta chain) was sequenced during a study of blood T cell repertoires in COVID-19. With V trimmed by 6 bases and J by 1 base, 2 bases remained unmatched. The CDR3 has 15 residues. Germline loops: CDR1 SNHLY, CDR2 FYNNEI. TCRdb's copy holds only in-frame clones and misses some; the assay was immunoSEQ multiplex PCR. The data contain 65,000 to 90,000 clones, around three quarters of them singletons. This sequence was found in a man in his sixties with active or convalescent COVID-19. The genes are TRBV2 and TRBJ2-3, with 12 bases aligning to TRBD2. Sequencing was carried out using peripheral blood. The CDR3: CASSLAGGGTDTQYF. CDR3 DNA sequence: TGTGCCAGCAGCCTAGCGGGGGGGGGCACAGATACGCAGTATTTT. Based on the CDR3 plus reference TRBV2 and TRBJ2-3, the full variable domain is EPEVTQTPSHQVTQMGQEVILRCVPISNHLYFYWYRQILGQKVEFLVSFYNNEISEKSEIFDDQFSVERPDGSNFTLKIRSTKLEDSAMYFCASSLAGGGTDTQYFGPGTRLTVL.